These 31 T cell receptor beta chains originate from one sample sequenced in a study of T cell clonotyping in hematopoietic cell transplantation. Sequenced by immunoSEQ multiplex PCR; TCRdb stores in-frame clones only, minus some. The repertoire consists of about 20,000 clones, with 90% occurring once and the leading ten covering approximately 4%. The time point denotes: recipient sample about 28 days before transplant, after cytoreduction. Specimen: peripheral blood mononuclear cells, collected before stem cell transplant. The receptors were sampled from a man between 18 and 35 years old with biphenotypic leukemia. Some clones in this sample may be carry-over from other donors' samples.

The chain has TRBV2 and TRBJ2-7; D uncertain. CDR1 and CDR2 from the germline V gene are SNHLY and FYNNEI. The CDR3 extends over 12 amino acids. Deletions cut 3 bases from V and 0 bases from J, with 3 bases between. The CDR3 spells CASSDSSYEQYF. CDR3 DNA sequence: TGTGCCAGCAGTGACAGCTCCTACGAGCAGTACTTC.

This chain joins TRBV14 and TRBJ2-1; 8 bases match TRBD2. Germline V gives CDR1 SGHDN, CDR2 FVKESK. The CDR3 has 15 residues. The V gene end was trimmed by 2 bases and the J gene end by 5 bases; junction bases not matched to a gene: 5. CDR3 DNA: TGTGCCAGCAGCCAATGGCTAGCGGGTAACAATGAGCAGTTCTTC. Amino acids: CASSQWLAGNNEQFF.

The genes are TRBV10-1 and TRBJ2-1, with D unresolved. CDR3 length: 13 amino acids. The germline V and J ends were trimmed by 7 bases and 3 bases, with 10 bases remaining between them. Germline values: CDR1 WNHNN, CDR2 SYGVQD (reference sequence). Here the CDR3 DNA reads TGCGCCAGCACAGATGACCTCTACAATGAGCAGTTCTTC. Translating gives CASTDDLYNEQFF.

The rearrangement uses TRBV7-9 and TRBJ1-3; no firm D call. This CDR3 region has 15 residues. The germline CDR1 and CDR2 sequences are SEHNR and FQNEAQ (reference sequence). Trimming took 6 bases from V and 0 from J, leaving 12 bases between them. DNA of the CDR3: TGTGCCAGCAGGGCGCCCGAAGTCTCTGGAAACACCATATATTTT. Protein product: CASRAPEVSGNTIYF. Complete variable domain (other parts from reference TRBV7-9 and TRBJ1-3): DTGVSQNPRHKITKRGQNVTFRCDPISEHNRLYWYRQTLGQGPEFLTYFQNEAQLEKSRLLSDRFSAERPKGSFSTLEIQRTEQGDSAMYLCASRAPEVSGNTIYFGEGSWLTVV.

V is TRBV5-6 and J is TRBJ2-7; D gene ambiguous. Germline assignment: CDR1 SGHDT and CDR2 YYEEEE. The CDR3 is made up of 12 amino acids. V was pared by 1 base and J by 6 bases, with 8 bases between. The CDR3 region is CASSLLDSEQYF. The CDR3 DNA follows: TGTGCCAGCAGCTTGTTGGATTCCGAGCAGTACTTC.

The chain links TRBV5-1 to TRBJ2-7, with 8 positions matching TRBD1. Germline values: CDR1 SGHRS, CDR2 YFSETQ. This CDR3 contains 14 residues. Trimming took 0 bases from V and 3 from J; bases not matched to a gene: 2. The CDR3 sequence is CASSLGTGNYEQYF. DNA for the CDR3: TGCGCCAGCAGCTTGGGGACAGGGAACTACGAGCAGTACTTC.

The chain joins TRBV10-3 to TRBJ2-3, with 8 bases aligning to TRBD2. The trim removed 6 bases at V and 0 bases at J, leaving 5 bases unmatched. From germline, CDR1 is ENHRY and CDR2 SYGVKD. This CDR3 contains 15 residues. This CDR3 is CAIRGGGSSTDTQYF. CDR3 DNA sequence: TGTGCCATCAGGGGCGGGGGGTCTAGCACAGATACGCAGTATTTT.

The chain carries TRBV19 and TRBJ1-1; no definite D call. V was trimmed by 4 bases and J by 3 bases, leaving 24 bases between them. CDR1 LNHDA and CDR2 SQIVND come from the germline V gene (reference sequence). The CDR3 totals 18 residues. CDR3 DNA: TGTGCCAGTAGTACGGCCCCCCTCGTGTGGGGTATGTACACTGAAGCTTTCTTT. Amino acid sequence: CASSTAPLVWGMYTEAFF.

The chain uses TRBV19 and TRBJ1-1; no clear D. The CDR3 has 12 residues. The germline V gene has CDR1 LNHDA and CDR2 SQIVND (reference sequence). CDR3 bases: TGTGCTAGAGAGAGGTTGAACACTGAAGCTTTCTTT. Protein sequence: CARERLNTEAFF.

The chain joins TRBV7-3 to TRBJ2-3; no definite D call. Between the trimmed V and J ends, which lost 4 bases and 5 bases, there was a span of 7 bases. The CDR3 sequence is 12 residues long. The germline CDR1 and CDR2 sequences are SGHTA and FQGTGA. The CDR3: CASSSVGDTQYF. The DNA for the CDR3 is TGTGCCAGCAGCTCAGTGGGAGATACGCAGTATTTT.

The V gene is TRBV2, the J gene TRBJ2-7; 13 positions agree with TRBD2. Trimming removed 5 bases from V and 6 bases from J; junction bases left unmatched: 4. CDR1 is SNHLY and CDR2 is FYNNEI in the germline V gene. The CDR3 covers 14 residues. The CDR3 reads CASSRLAGGSEQYF. CDR3 DNA: TGTGCCAGCAGTAGACTAGCGGGAGGATCCGAGCAGTACTTC.

The chain uses TRBV30 and TRBJ2-7; maybe TRBD2 (5 bases). The CDR3 has 13 amino acids. Germline V gives CDR1 GTSNPN, CDR2 SVGIG (reference sequence). The V end lost 7 bases, the J end lost 0 bases, and 13 bases lay between the germline ends. Here the CDR3 reads CALWTEYSYEQYF. The CDR3 DNA follows: TGTGCCTTATGGACTGAGTACTCCTACGAGCAGTACTTC.

The chain is built from TRBV11-2 and TRBJ1-1, with D perhaps matching TRBD1 (6 bases). The V and J ends lost 4 bases and 10 bases respectively, with 13 bases between them. The germline V gene encodes CDR1 SGHAT and CDR2 FQNNGV. CDR3 length: 12 residues. This CDR3 reads CASSWGGLGAFF. CDR3 DNA: TGTGCCAGCAGCTGGGGGGGGCTGGGAGCTTTCTTT.

This chain joins TRBV12-5 and TRBJ1-1; 9 bases are a match to TRBD1. Looked up from germline, CDR1 is LGHNT and CDR2 is FRNRAP. CDR3 size: 16 residues. Unmatched junction bases numbered 9, after V lost 2 bases and J lost 5 bases. Written as DNA, the CDR3 is TGTGCTAGTGGTTTGCCGCTAGGACAGGGGTGGACTGAAGCTTTCTTT. Its translation: CASGLPLGQGWTEAFF. Full variable domain (missing parts from reference TRBV12-5 and TRBJ1-1): DARVTQTPRHKVTEMGQEVTMRCQPILGHNTVFWYRQTMMQGLELLAYFRNRAPLDDSGMPKDRFSAEMPDATLATLKIQPSEPRDSAVYFCASGLPLGQGWTEAFFGQGTRLTVV.

This chain joins TRBV30 and TRBJ1-2; no definite D call. The CDR3 has 11 residues. The germline V gene encodes CDR1 GTSNPN and CDR2 SVGIG (reference sequence). Deletions cut 4 bases from V and 3 bases from J, with 6 bases between. DNA of the CDR3: TGTGCCTGGATCCGGGACTATGGCTACACCTTC. This sequence encodes CAWIRDYGYTF.

The chain uses TRBV27 and TRBJ2-5; D might be TRBD2 (5 bases). The CDR3 consists of 12 residues. V gave up 11 bases and J gave up 0 bases, with 10 bases separating them. CDR1 and CDR2 (germline): MNHEY, SMNVEV (reference sequence). CDR3 DNA sequence: TGTGCCTCCCGGGGTAACCAAGAGACCCAGTACTTC. This gives the protein CASRGNQETQYF.

The chain links TRBV6-5 to TRBJ2-7; D possibly corresponds to TRBD1 (6 bases). This CDR3 contains 13 residues. Looked up from germline, CDR1 is MNHEY and CDR2 is SVGAGI. V was cut by 7 bases and J by 3 bases, with 13 bases left in between. The CDR3 loop is CASTPGTHYEQYF. CDR3 in DNA: TGTGCCAGCACCCCCGGGACACACTACGAGCAGTACTTC.

This clone appeared once. V gene TRBV11-2 combines with J gene TRBJ2-7, with D unclear. V was cut by 6 bases and J by 2 bases, with 17 bases left in between. Germline CDR1 and CDR2: SGHAT and FQNNGV. The CDR3 loop spans 15 amino acids. In DNA, the CDR3 is TGTGCCAGCAGGGCGGACGGAACGTGGCCCTACGAGCAGTACTTC. Protein: CASRADGTWPYEQYF.

The chain recombines TRBV29-1 with TRBJ1-2; 10 bases agree with TRBD1. This CDR3 is built from 16 residues. CDR1 and CDR2 (germline): SQVTM, ANQGSEA. After removal of 5 bases from V and 4 bases from J, the junction contained 13 bases not matched to a gene. DNA for the CDR3: TGCAGCGTTTACCCCACAGGACAGGGGGACGTCTATGGCTACACCTTC. Protein product: CSVYPTGQGDVYGYTF.

The chain is built from TRBV6-5 and TRBJ2-1; 10 nucleotides match TRBD1. With 6 bases clipped from V and 8 bases from J, the junction kept 4 bases outside the gene matches. The CDR3 length is 13 residues. In germline, CDR1 is MNHEY, CDR2 SVGAGI. The CDR3 here is CASRFGQGDEQFF. The CDR3 DNA sequence: TGTGCCAGCAGGTTCGGACAGGGGGATGAGCAGTTCTTC.

This clone was observed a few times. This rearrangement joins TRBV7-9 to TRBJ1-2, with TRBD1 identical over 8 bases. Losses at the gene ends were 10 bases for V and 6 bases for J; bases not matched to a gene: 10. The CDR3 is 13 amino acids. From germline, CDR1 is SEHNR and CDR2 FQNEAQ (reference sequence). The CDR3 sequence is CATKAGGANGYTF. The CDR3 bases are TGTGCCACCAAGGCAGGGGGCGCTAATGGCTACACCTTC.

The chain is built from TRBV10-2 and TRBJ1-1; possibly TRBD1 for D (6 bases). V gave up 3 bases and J gave up 6 bases, with 14 bases separating them. CDR1 is WSHSY and CDR2 is SAAADI in the germline V gene. There are 14 residues in the CDR3. CDR3 in amino acids: CASSDRGASAEAFF. The CDR3 DNA reads as TGCGCCAGCAGTGACCGGGGGGCTTCGGCTGAAGCTTTCTTT.

The chain couples TRBV4-1 to TRBJ2-3, with no clear D. The CDR3 spans 16 residues. V was clipped by 3 bases and J by 0 bases, with 13 bases between them. Per the germline V gene, CDR1 is MGHRA and CDR2 is YSYEKL. This CDR3 is CASSHSQFSSTDTQYF. The CDR3 bases are TGCGCCAGCAGCCACTCGCAGTTCTCTAGCACAGATACGCAGTATTTT.

The chain links TRBV2 to TRBJ1-3; possibly TRBD1 for D (6 bases). The germline gives CDR1 SNHLY, CDR2 FYNNEI. The V and J ends lost 10 bases and 16 bases respectively, with 26 bases between them. The CDR3 contains 13 residues. The CDR3 sequence: CATKGGAQGPAYF. DNA for the CDR3: TGTGCCACCAAGGGGGGGGCACAGGGCCCTGCGTATTTT.

This chain joins TRBV11-3 and TRBJ2-5; TRBD2 agrees at 7 bases. CDR1 is SGHNT and CDR2 is YENEEA in the germline V gene. There are 16 residues in the CDR3. After removal of 0 bases from V and 2 bases from J, the junction contained 6 bases not matched to a gene. CDR3 loop: CASSLDFGEGQETQYF. CDR3 nucleotide sequence: TGTGCCAGCAGCTTAGATTTCGGGGAGGGACAAGAGACCCAGTACTTC.

This chain links TRBV6-1 with TRBJ2-7; tentatively, D is TRBD2 (5 bases). CDR1 MNHNS and CDR2 SASEGT come from the germline V gene. V dropped 11 bases and J dropped 3 bases, with 14 bases sitting between them. The CDR3 runs to 12 residues. Written as DNA, the CDR3 is TGTGCCCTACAGAGGGCCAGCTACGAGCAGTACTTC. Translated: CALQRASYEQYF.

The chain is built from TRBV28 and TRBJ2-7, with a possible D match to TRBD1 (7 bases). The CDR3 is made up of 15 amino acids. The ends were cut back, 6 bases at V and 2 bases at J, with 17 bases in the middle. CDR1 is MDHEN and CDR2 is SYDVKM in the germline V gene. CDR3 sequence (DNA): TGTGCCAGCAGCCAAGGGGGCGGGGACCCCTACGAGCAGTACTTC. Translating gives CASSQGGGDPYEQYF.

The V call is TRBV19, the J call TRBJ1-6; D gene ambiguous. CDR1 and CDR2 from the germline V gene are LNHDA and SQIVND (reference sequence). This CDR3 has 12 residues. The V end lost 8 bases, the J end lost 9 bases, and 11 bases lay between the germline ends. The CDR3 here is CASSPGSSPLHF. DNA of the CDR3: TGTGCCAGTTCCCCGGGGAGTTCACCCCTCCACTTT.

The chain is built from TRBV9 and TRBJ2-2, with TRBD2 identical over 10 bases. Germline V gives CDR1 SGDLS, CDR2 YYNGEE. V was pared by 1 base and J by 5 bases, with 5 bases of the junction left unmatched. The CDR3 is 16 amino acids. CDR3 sequence: CASSVLAGGGTGELFF. The CDR3 DNA reads TGTGCCAGCAGCGTATTAGCGGGAGGAGGGACCGGGGAGCTGTTTTTT.

This sequence joins TRBV9 and TRBJ2-1; 10 nucleotides align to TRBD1. Germline-derived CDR1 and CDR2 are SGDLS and YYNGEE. CDR3 length equals 15 residues. V was pared by 1 base and J by 6 bases, with 4 bases of the junction left unmatched. CDR3 loop: CASSVMDRGFNEQFF. In DNA form, the CDR3 reads TGTGCCAGCAGCGTAATGGACAGGGGGTTCAATGAGCAGTTCTTC.

The chain recombines TRBV29-1 with TRBJ1-1, with 8 bases lining up with TRBD1. The CDR3 has 12 residues. The junction had 9 bases not matched to a gene; V was cut back by 8 bases and J by 7 bases. Germline V lookup: CDR1 SQVTM, CDR2 ANQGSEA. The DNA for the CDR3 is TGCAGCTTACGGGACAGGTTGGATGAAGCTTTCTTT. It codes for CSLRDRLDEAFF.